The 20 T cell receptor beta chains in this list originate from one sample, sequenced in a study of blood T cell repertoires in COVID-19. Clones were read by immunoSEQ multiplex PCR, and TCRdb kept only the in-frame ones, dropping some. The repertoire includes 140,000 to 150,000 clones, over 75% of them detected once, and roughly an eighth sits in the top ten. Sequencing was carried out using peripheral blood. The receptors stem from a man aged 18 to 29 with COVID-19, enrolled during active disease.

V is TRBV27 and J is TRBJ1-6; possible D gene TRBD1, 5 bases. Germline lookup yields CDR1 MNHEY and CDR2 SMNVEV (reference sequence). The V gene lost 8 bases and the J gene lost 0 bases, with 11 bases spanning the gap. The CDR3 runs to 15 residues. CDR3 DNA: TGTGCCAGCGGCCTACAGGTCTCCTATAATTCACCCCTCCACTTT. Amino acid sequence: CASGLQVSYNSPLHF.

The rearrangement joins TRBV6-2 or TRBV6-3 to TRBJ2-3; the match to TRBD2 covers 9 bases. Germline V lookup: CDR1 MNHEY, CDR2 SVGEGT. Trimming at V came to 2 bases and at J to 0 bases, leaving 6 bases not matched to a gene. CDR3 length equals 17 residues. CDR3 loop: CASSYDGGRVSTDTQYF. The CDR3 DNA reads as TGTGCCAGCAGTTACGATGGCGGGAGGGTTAGCACAGATACGCAGTATTTT.

This clone appeared once. The rearrangement joins TRBV9 to TRBJ2-7, with D possibly matching TRBD1 (6 bases). Germline V gene sequence: CDR1 SGDLS, CDR2 YYNGEE. V shed 7 bases and J shed 8 bases, with 13 bases lying between them. The CDR3 has 11 amino acids. The CDR3 DNA reads as TGTGCCAGCGGCGGACAGAACAAGCAGTACTTC. Translated: CASGGQNKQYF.

The chain joins TRBV5-1 to TRBJ2-3; TRBD1 agrees at 10 bases. The CDR3 has 15 residues. The ends lost 4 bases at V and 4 bases at J; junction bases unmatched: 6. Per the germline V gene, CDR1 is SGHRS and CDR2 is YFSETQ. The CDR3 sequence is CASSPPGQGSDTQYF. The CDR3 nucleotides are TGCGCCAGCAGCCCCCCGGGACAGGGGTCAGATACGCAGTATTTT. The whole variable domain, filled in from reference TRBV5-1 and TRBJ2-3, reads KAGVTQTPRYLIKTRGQQVTLSCSPISGHRSVSWYQQTPGQGLQFLFEYFSETQRNKGNFPGRFSGRQFSNSRSEMNVSTLELGDSALYLCASSPPGQGSDTQYFGPGTRLTVL.

The chain uses TRBV15 and TRBJ1-1; D is uncertain. Per germline, CDR1 LNHNV and CDR2 YYDKDF (reference sequence). CDR3 length: 14 amino acids. V was cut by 1 base and J by 1 base, with 7 bases left in between. For the CDR3, the DNA is TGTGCCACCAGCAGAGCCGGAGGGAACACTGAAGCTTTCTTT. Amino acids: CATSRAGGNTEAFF.

This chain connects TRBV6-2 or TRBV6-3 to TRBJ1-2; D is possibly TRBD1 (6 bases). Germline CDR1 is MNHEY and CDR2 is SVGEGT. V was trimmed by 6 bases and J by 0 bases, leaving 17 bases between them. The CDR3 extends over 16 amino acids. CDR3 residues: CASSTPGTRANYGYTF. The CDR3 DNA follows: TGTGCCAGCAGCACACCTGGGACACGGGCTAACTATGGCTACACCTTC.

The rearrangement links TRBV6-2 or TRBV6-3 to TRBJ1-5; D is undetermined. The ends were cut back, 5 bases at V and 0 bases at J, with 14 bases in the middle. Germline CDR1 is MNHEY and CDR2 is SVGEGT. The CDR3 contains 16 residues. CDR3 loop: CASSPKGRGSNQPQHF. The CDR3 coding sequence is TGTGCCAGCAGTCCCAAGGGTCGGGGTAGCAATCAGCCCCAGCATTTT.

This chain links TRBV7-2 with TRBJ2-7; 13 bases fit TRBD2. Germline assignment: CDR1 SGHTA and CDR2 FQGNSA. V shed 5 bases and J 5 bases; nucleotides not matched to a gene: 3. The CDR3 is 14 residues long. CDR3 in amino acids: CASSPGLAGDEQYF. The CDR3, as DNA: TGTGCCAGCAGCCCAGGACTAGCGGGAGACGAGCAGTACTTC.

The chain combines TRBV27 with TRBJ2-5; TRBD2 is a possible D gene (6 bases). The CDR3 runs 14 residues. The germline V and J ends were trimmed by 3 bases and 2 bases, with 10 bases remaining between them. Germline V gene lookup returns CDR1 MNHEY and CDR2 SMNVEV (reference sequence). This CDR3 is CASSFAGGQETQYF. For the CDR3, the DNA is TGTGCCAGCAGTTTTGCTGGAGGGCAAGAGACCCAGTACTTC.

The table lists this clone with many counts. The chain combines TRBV27 with TRBJ2-3; possibly TRBD1 for D (6 bases). This CDR3 has 14 amino acids. V lost 4 bases to trimming and J lost 2 bases, with 10 bases between them. CDR1 and CDR2 (germline): MNHEY, SMNVEV (reference sequence). The CDR3 nucleotides are TGTGCCAGCAGTTGGCAGGGGTACACAGATACGCAGTATTTT. The encoded protein is CASSWQGYTDTQYF.

J is TRBJ2-2 and V is TRBV5-4, with a weak D call TRBD1 (5 bases). V dropped 4 bases and J dropped 6 bases, with 16 bases sitting between them. Germline CDR1 and CDR2: SGHNT and YYREEE (reference sequence). The CDR3 spans 15 residues. The CDR3 coding sequence is TGTGCCAGCAGCCCCGGATCGGTAGGGGCCGGGGAGCTGTTTTTT. Translated: CASSPGSVGAGELFF.

The V call is TRBV7-9, the J call TRBJ2-1; no reliable D call. CDR1 is SEHNR and CDR2 is FQNEAQ in the germline V gene (reference sequence). V dropped 3 bases and J dropped 6 bases, with 9 bases sitting between them. This CDR3 is 13 amino acids long. CDR3 bases: TGTGCCAGCAGCTTGCGGCTTCCCAATGAGCAGTTCTTC. Translating it yields CASSLRLPNEQFF. The full variable domain, completed using reference TRBV7-9 and TRBJ2-1, is DTGVSQNPRHKITKRGQNVTFRCDPISEHNRLYWYRQTLGQGPEFLTYFQNEAQLEKSRLLSDRFSAERPKGSFSTLEIQRTEQGDSAMYLCASSLRLPNEQFFGPGTRLTVL.

The CDR3 reads CASSLRGQTSTDTQYF. CDR3 in DNA: TGTGCCAGCAGCCTCCGGGGACAAACAAGCACAGATACGCAGTATTTT. The chain recombines TRBV11-2 with TRBJ2-3, with D tentatively TRBD1 (6 bases). This CDR3 has 16 residues. V dropped 5 bases and J dropped 0 bases, with 15 bases sitting between them. Germline V CDR1 and CDR2: SGHAT, FQNNGV.

The chain uses TRBV5-4 and TRBJ2-5, with D unclear. Germline V gene sequence: CDR1 SGHNT, CDR2 YYREEE (reference sequence). This CDR3 contains 14 residues. V dropped 0 bases and J dropped 2 bases, with 8 bases sitting between them. The CDR3 region is CASSLVSRQETQYF. The DNA of the CDR3 is TGTGCCAGCAGCTTGGTTAGCCGGCAAGAGACCCAGTACTTC.

The DNA of the CDR3 is TGTGCCAGCAGCCTGGGCCCGGGGGGACACACAGATACGCAGTATTTT. Translated, it gives CASSLGPGGHTDTQYF. The chain has TRBV3-1 (or the pseudogene TRBV3-2) and TRBJ2-3, with D perhaps matching TRBD2 (7 bases). V gave up 4 bases and J gave up 2 bases, with 16 bases separating them. CDR1 is LGHDT and CDR2 is YNNKEL in the germline V gene (reference sequence). This CDR3 contains 16 residues.

This sequence joins TRBV5-1 and TRBJ2-1, with D possibly being TRBD2 (6 bases). Germline CDR1 is SGHRS and CDR2 is YFSETQ. V was shortened by 0 bases and J by 10 bases, with 11 bases between the two germline ends. This CDR3 has 13 residues. This chain's CDR3 is CASSLGPGVEQFF. CDR3 DNA sequence: TGCGCCAGCAGCTTGGGTCCGGGAGTAGAGCAGTTCTTC.

The chain carries TRBV2 and TRBJ2-5, with D tentatively TRBD2 (5 bases). Germline-derived CDR1 and CDR2 are SNHLY and FYNNEI. The V end lost 2 bases, the J end lost 2 bases, and 12 bases lay between the germline ends. The CDR3 has 15 residues. The CDR3 protein is CASSELRGPQETQYF. DNA for the CDR3: TGTGCCAGCAGTGAACTTAGAGGGCCTCAAGAGACCCAGTACTTC.

This chain joins TRBV28 and TRBJ1-2; D call uncertain. The germline V gene has CDR1 MDHEN and CDR2 SYDVKM. The V end was cut by 6 bases, the J end by 4 bases, with 15 bases between. The CDR3 length is 14 residues. The CDR3 is CASSPSGSSYGYTF. For the CDR3, the DNA is TGTGCCAGCAGCCCTTCGGGGAGTAGCTATGGCTACACCTTC.

This clone was recorded only once. The V and J genes are TRBV9 and TRBJ2-7; 8 bases line up with TRBD2. Germline CDR1 reads SGDLS; CDR2 reads YYNGEE. After removal of 2 bases from V and 0 bases from J, the junction contained 7 bases not matched to a gene. The CDR3 length is 16 residues. The CDR3 nucleotides read TGTGCCAGCAGCGTTGGCGTTCGGGAGGGCTCCTACGAGCAGTACTTC. It codes for CASSVGVREGSYEQYF.

V and J are TRBV27 and TRBJ2-7; 7 nucleotides agree with TRBD1. This CDR3 has 14 residues. Per the germline V gene, CDR1 is MNHEY and CDR2 is SMNVEV (reference sequence). V lost 2 bases to trimming and J lost 3 bases; unmatched junction nucleotides: 4. CDR3 sequence reads: CASSLVGQIYEQYF. The DNA for the CDR3 is TGTGCCAGCAGTTTAGTGGGACAGATCTACGAGCAGTACTTC.